These T cell receptor beta chains were read from a single sample in a study of control samples from healthy donors and cancer patients. TCRdb's copy holds only in-frame clones and misses some; the assay was immunoSEQ multiplex PCR. The data contain around 120,000 clones, over 90% of them singletons. Specimen: blood. All receptors derive from a man between 25 and 39 years old in good health. CDR3s include the opening cysteine and the closing phenylalanine or tryptophan.

TRBJ1-2 TRBV5-1 CASSLTGTNYGYTF
TRBJ1-1 TRBV4-1 CASSQVVGTANTEAFF
TRBJ2-7 TRBV3-1/TRBV3-2 CASSQRKGYEQYF
TRBJ1-5 TRBV6-6 CASSSPASGGNQPQHF
TRBJ2-3 TRBV3-1/TRBV3-2 CASSQARPPTSTDTQYF
TRBJ2-1 TRBV5-4 CASSSPGAPYNEQFF
TRBJ2-3 TRBV27 CASSFSGLTDTQYF
TRBJ1-2 TRBV11-2 CASSRLLDFSNYGYTF
TRBJ1-1 TRBV18 CASSPDRSNTEAFF
TRBJ2-3 TRBV10-1 CASSDPGINADTQYF
TRBJ1-4 TRBV5-1 CASSLVGFLDEKLFF
TRBJ2-7 TRBV24-1 CATSDAGARDEQYF
TRBJ2-3 TRBV5-4 CASSFTPTGVRTDTQYF
NA TRBV14 CASSQGPSGTYNEQFF
TRBJ1-2 TRBV27 CASSLTLTTGTNGYTF
TRBJ2-3 TRBV21-1 CASSETPGRGPPDTQYF
TRBJ1-1 TRBV10-1 CASNPGSAEAFF
TRBJ2-2 TRBV7-8 CARTGLHTGELFF
TRBJ1-3 TRBV12-5 CASGKTSSGNTIYF
TRBJ1-1 TRBV7-9 CASSPTGYTEAFF
TRBJ2-4 TRBV6-5 CASSYARGAYIQYF
TRBJ2-2 TRBV10-1 CASSDGVQGWTGELFF
TRBJ2-7 TRBV25-1 CASRVPGTEVGEQYF
TRBJ1-6 TRBV5-6 CASSLMEEMQSPLHF
TRBJ1-2 TRBV11-2 CASSLNRKTEFGYTF
TRBJ2-1 TRBV25-1 CASSIRSSYNEQFF
TRBJ2-5 TRBV5-6 CASSSSGVGTETQYF
TRBJ1-6 TRBV11-2 CASSPQGRSPLHF
TRBJ2-3 TRBV10-1 CASSEGGVRADTQYF
TRBJ1-1 TRBV12-3/TRBV12-4 CASSFYRGEAFF
TRBJ2-5 TRBV5-1 CASSFGETQYF
TRBJ1-4 TRBV5-1 CASSLTGEKLFF
TRBJ1-4 TRBV7-9 CASSLGGGPTNEKLFF
TRBJ1-6 TRBV2 CATRGPGRNSPLHF
TRBJ2-5 TRBV27 CASSFYETQYF
TRBJ1-1 TRBV28 CASSLWSGNTEAFF
TRBJ1-2 TRBV7-2 CASSLSVGNYGYTF
TRBJ1-1 TRBV19 CASSTRREVEAFF
TRBJ2-2 TRBV7-2 CASSPRLAGGIGELFF
TRBJ1-6 TRBV9 CASSSQGANNSPLHF
TRBJ1-2 TRBV4-1 CASSHGEGDYGYTF
TRBJ1-1 TRBV12-5 CASGPGQGVVNTEAFF
TRBJ1-1 TRBV7-9 CASSRTGTGMNTEAFF
TRBJ2-2 TRBV19 CASSFPGQTTGELFF
TRBJ1-5 TRBV12-3/TRBV12-4 CASSLARNQPQHF
TRBJ2-2 TRBV5-1 CANITGGRSTGELFF
TRBJ1-1 TRBV29-1 CSDTTGTLMNTEAFF
TRBJ2-2 TRBV11-2 CASSSVISEELFF
TRBJ2-1 TRBV5-1 CASSTTGSLGIKVYNEQFF
TRBJ2-3 TRBV11-2 CASSLGTGTSTDTQYF
TRBJ1-2 TRBV6-5 CASRRSYTGRTIF
TRBJ1-4 TRBV27 CASSLIPGRGNEKLFF
TRBJ2-7 TRBV13 CASSLTSDEQYF
TRBJ1-3 TRBV2 CASSEGSGSQGNTIYF
TRBJ2-6 TRBV5-1 CASSFIGLASGANVLTF
TRBJ1-5 TRBV21-1 CASSPRQGIRYQPQHF
TRBJ1-3 TRBV4-1 CASSQGLGGRPGNTIYF